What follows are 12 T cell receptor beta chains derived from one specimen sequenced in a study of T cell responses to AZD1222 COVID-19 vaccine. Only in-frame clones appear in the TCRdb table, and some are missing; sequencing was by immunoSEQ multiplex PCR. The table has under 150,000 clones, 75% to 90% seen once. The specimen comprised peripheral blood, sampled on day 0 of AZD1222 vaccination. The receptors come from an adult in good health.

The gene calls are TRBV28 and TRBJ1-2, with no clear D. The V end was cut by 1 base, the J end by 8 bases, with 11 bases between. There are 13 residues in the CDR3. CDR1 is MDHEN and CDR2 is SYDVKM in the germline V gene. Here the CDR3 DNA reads TGTGCCAGCAGTTTATCCGGGCCCCCGGGCTACACCTTC. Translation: CASSLSGPPGYTF.

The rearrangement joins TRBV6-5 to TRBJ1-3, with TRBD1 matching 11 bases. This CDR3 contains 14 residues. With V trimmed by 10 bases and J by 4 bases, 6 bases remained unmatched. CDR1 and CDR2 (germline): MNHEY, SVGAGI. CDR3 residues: CAILDRGRGNTIYF. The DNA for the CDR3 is TGTGCCATCCTGGACAGGGGGCGAGGAAACACCATATATTTT.

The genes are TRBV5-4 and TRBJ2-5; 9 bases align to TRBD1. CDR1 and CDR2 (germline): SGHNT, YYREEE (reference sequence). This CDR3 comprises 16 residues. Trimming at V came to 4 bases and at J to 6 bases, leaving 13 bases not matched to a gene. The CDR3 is CASSPSRDRAPQTQYF. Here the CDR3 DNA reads TGTGCCAGCAGCCCGAGCCGGGACAGGGCCCCCCAGACCCAGTACTTC.

CDR3 nucleotide sequence: TGTGCCAGCAGCCCGCCGGGGCCGAACACCGGGGAGCTGTTTTTT. Its translation is CASSPPGPNTGELFF. The chain has TRBV5-6 and TRBJ2-2, with D perhaps given as TRBD1 or TRBD2 (5 bases each). V lost 4 bases to trimming and J lost 0 bases, with 10 bases between them. Germline values: CDR1 SGHDT, CDR2 YYEEEE. The CDR3 is made up of 15 amino acids. Complete variable domain (other parts from reference TRBV5-6 and TRBJ2-2): DAGVTQSPTHLIKTRGQQVTLRCSPKSGHDTVSWYQQALGQGPQFIFQYYEEEERQRGNFPDRFSGHQFPNYSSELNVNALLLGDSALYLCASSPPGPNTGELFFGEGSRLTVL.

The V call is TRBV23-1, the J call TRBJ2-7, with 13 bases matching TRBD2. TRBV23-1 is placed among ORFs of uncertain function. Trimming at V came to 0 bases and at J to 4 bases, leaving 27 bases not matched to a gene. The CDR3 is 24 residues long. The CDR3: CASSQSRGRRTSGSSVPDRYEQYF. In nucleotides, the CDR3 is TGCGCCAGCAGTCAATCGAGAGGGAGAAGGACTAGCGGGAGTAGTGTCCCAGACAGATACGAGCAGTACTTC.

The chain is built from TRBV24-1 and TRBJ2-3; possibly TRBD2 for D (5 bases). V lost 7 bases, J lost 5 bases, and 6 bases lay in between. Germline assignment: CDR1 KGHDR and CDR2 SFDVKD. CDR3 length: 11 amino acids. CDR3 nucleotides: TGTGCCACCAGCCGGGGAGATACGCAGTATTTT. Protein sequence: CATSRGDTQYF.

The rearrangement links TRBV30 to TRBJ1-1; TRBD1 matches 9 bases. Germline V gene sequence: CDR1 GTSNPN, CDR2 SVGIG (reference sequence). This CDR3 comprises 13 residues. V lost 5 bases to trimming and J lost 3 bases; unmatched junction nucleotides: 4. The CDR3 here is CAWADRGDTEAFF. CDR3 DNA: TGTGCCTGGGCGGACAGGGGCGACACTGAAGCTTTCTTT.

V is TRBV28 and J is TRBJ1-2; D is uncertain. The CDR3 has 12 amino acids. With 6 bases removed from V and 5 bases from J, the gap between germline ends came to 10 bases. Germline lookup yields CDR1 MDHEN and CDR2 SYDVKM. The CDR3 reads CASSPMSYGYTF. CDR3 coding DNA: TGTGCCAGCAGCCCGATGTCGTATGGCTACACCTTC.

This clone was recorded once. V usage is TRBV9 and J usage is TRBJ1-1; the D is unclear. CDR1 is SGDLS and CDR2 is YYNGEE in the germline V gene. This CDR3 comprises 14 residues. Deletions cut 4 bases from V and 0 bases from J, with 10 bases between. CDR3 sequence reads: CASSMASLNTEAFF. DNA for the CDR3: TGTGCCAGCAGCATGGCGTCCTTGAACACTGAAGCTTTCTTT.

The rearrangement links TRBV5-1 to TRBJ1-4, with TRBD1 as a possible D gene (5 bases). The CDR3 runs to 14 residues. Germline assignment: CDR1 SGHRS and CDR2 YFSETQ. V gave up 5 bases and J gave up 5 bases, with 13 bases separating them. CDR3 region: CASSGGTVNEKLFF. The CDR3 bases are TGCGCCAGCAGTGGAGGGACGGTGAATGAAAAACTGTTTTTT. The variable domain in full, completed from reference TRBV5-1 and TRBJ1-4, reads KAGVTQTPRYLIKTRGQQVTLSCSPISGHRSVSWYQQTPGQGLQFLFEYFSETQRNKGNFPGRFSGRQFSNSRSEMNVSTLELGDSALYLCASSGGTVNEKLFFGSGTQLSVL.

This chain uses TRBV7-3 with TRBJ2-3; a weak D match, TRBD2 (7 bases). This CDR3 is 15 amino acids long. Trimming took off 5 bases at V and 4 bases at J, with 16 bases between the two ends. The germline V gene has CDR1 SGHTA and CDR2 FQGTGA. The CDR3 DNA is TGTGCCAGCAGCCCAGAGGGGGGGTGGGCAGATACGCAGTATTTT. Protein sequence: CASSPEGGWADTQYF.

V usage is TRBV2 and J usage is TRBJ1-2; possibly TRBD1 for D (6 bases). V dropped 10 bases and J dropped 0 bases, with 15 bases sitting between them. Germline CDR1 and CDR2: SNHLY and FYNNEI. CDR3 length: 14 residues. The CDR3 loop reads CANLRAGANYGYTF. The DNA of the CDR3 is TGTGCCAACCTGAGGGCAGGGGCTAACTATGGCTACACCTTC.